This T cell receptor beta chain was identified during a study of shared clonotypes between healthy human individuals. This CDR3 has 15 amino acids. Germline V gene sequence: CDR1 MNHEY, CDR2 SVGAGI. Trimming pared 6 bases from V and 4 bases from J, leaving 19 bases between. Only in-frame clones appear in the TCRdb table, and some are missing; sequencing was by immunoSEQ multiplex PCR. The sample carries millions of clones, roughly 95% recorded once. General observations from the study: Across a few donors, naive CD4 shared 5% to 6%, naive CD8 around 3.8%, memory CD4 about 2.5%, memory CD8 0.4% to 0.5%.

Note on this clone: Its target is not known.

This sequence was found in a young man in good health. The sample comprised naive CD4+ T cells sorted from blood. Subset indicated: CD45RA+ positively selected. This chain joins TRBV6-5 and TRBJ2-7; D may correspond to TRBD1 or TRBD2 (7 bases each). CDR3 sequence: CASSPRGGGIYEQYF. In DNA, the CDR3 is TGTGCCAGCAGCCCCCGGGGAGGGGGCATTTACGAGCAGTACTTC.